This T cell receptor (beta chain) was identified during a study of chemoradiotherapy in HPV16-positive cancers. Study-level findings and limits: HPV-responsive T-cell expansion during chemoradiotherapy was linked to improved recurrence-free survival in HPV16-positive patients.

This clone was recorded once. Its antigen is still unknown. Produced via immunoSEQ multiplex PCR; TCRdb's table is partial and in-frame only. The sample comprises 30,000 to 40,000 clones, around 82% of which are singletons, and about 5.5% rests with the top ten. The specimen was blood, collected from a patient who underwent chemoradiotherapy. This receptor was obtained from a human donor with HPV-associated anogenital cancer.

CDR3 coding DNA: TGTGCTAGTACACCCGGTAGCAATCAGCCCCAGCATTTT. Its translation is CASTPGSNQPQHF. V is TRBV12-5 and J is TRBJ1-5; D gene ambiguous. The CDR3 is 13 amino acids. Germline V gene lookup returns CDR1 LGHNT and CDR2 FRNRAP. Trimming removed 8 bases from V and 0 bases from J, with 8 bases in between.